The clone carrying this T cell receptor (beta chain) was picked up a small number of times. Here immunoSEQ multiplex PCR was the method, and the copy in TCRdb shows in-frame clones only, minus some. The profile covers about 190,000 clones, with around 79% appearing a single time and roughly 12% taken by the ten largest. This sample is part of a study of blood T cell repertoires in COVID-19. This CDR3 is 16 amino acids long. V gene TRBV21-1 combines with J gene TRBJ1-5; the DNA was not used to check the table's D call, TRBD1. TRBV21-1 corresponds to a pseudogene. The material sequenced was peripheral blood. The sequence was collected from a woman between 45 and 65 years old with acute or convalescent COVID-19. CDR3 in amino acids: CASSKDRGYSNQPQHF. CDR3 coding DNA: TGTGCCAGCAGCAAGGACAGGGGTTATAGCAATCAGCCCCAGCATTTT.